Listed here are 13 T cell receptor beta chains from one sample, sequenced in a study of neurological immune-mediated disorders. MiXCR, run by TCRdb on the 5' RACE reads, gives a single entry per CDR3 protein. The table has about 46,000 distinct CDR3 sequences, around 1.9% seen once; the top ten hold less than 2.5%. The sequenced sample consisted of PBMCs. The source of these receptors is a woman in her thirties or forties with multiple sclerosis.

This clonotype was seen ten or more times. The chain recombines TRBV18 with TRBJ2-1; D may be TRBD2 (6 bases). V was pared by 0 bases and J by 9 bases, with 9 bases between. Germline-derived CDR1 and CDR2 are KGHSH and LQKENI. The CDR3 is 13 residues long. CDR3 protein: CASSPPSGVEQFF. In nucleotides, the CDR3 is TGTGCCAGCTCACCACCTTCGGGAGTTGAGCAGTTCTTC.

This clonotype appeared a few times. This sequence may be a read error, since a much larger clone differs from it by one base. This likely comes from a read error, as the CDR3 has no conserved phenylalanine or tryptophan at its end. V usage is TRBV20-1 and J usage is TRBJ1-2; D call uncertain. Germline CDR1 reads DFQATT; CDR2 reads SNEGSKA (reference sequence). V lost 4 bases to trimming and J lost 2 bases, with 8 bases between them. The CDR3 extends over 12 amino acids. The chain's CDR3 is CSAMVRNYGYTC. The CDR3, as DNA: TGCAGTGCTATGGTCAGAAACTATGGCTACACCTGC.

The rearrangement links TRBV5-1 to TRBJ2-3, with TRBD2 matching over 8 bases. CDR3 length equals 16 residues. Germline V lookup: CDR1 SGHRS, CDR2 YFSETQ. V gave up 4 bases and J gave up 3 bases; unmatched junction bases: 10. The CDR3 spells CASSPFRGGSTDTQYF. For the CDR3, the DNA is TGCGCCAGCAGCCCTTTCCGGGGGGGAAGTACAGATACGCAGTATTTT.

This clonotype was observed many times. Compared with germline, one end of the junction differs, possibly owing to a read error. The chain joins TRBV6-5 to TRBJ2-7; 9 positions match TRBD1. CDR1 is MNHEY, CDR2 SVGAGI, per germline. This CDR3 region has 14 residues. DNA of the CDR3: TGTGCCAGCAGCCCCGGGACAGGGCACCGGGACTACACATTC. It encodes CASSPGTGHRDYTF.

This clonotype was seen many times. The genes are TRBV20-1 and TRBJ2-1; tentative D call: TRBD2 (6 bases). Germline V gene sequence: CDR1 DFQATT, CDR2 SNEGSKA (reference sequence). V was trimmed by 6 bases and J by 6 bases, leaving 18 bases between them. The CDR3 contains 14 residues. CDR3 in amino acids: CSARPAGGANEQFF. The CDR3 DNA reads TGCAGTGCCCGACCAGCCGGAGGGGCCAATGAGCAGTTCTTC.

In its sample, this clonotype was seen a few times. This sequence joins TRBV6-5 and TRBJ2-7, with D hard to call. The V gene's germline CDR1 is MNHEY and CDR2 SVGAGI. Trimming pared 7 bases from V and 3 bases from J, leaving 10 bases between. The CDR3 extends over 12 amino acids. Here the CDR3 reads CASTNEVYEQYF. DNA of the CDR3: TGTGCCAGCACGAACGAGGTCTACGAGCAGTACTTC.

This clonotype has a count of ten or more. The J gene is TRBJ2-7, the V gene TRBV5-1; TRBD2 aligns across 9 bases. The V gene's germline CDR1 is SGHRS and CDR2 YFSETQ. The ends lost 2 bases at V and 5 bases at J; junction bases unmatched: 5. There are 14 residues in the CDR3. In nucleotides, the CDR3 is TGCGCCAGCAGCTTAGCTAGCGGGGTTAACGAGCAGTACTTC. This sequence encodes CASSLASGVNEQYF.

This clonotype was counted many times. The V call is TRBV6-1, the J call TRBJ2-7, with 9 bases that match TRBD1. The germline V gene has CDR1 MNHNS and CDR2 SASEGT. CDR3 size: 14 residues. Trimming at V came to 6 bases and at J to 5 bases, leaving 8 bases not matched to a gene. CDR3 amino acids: CASRRDRGSHEQYF. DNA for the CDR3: TGTGCCAGCAGGCGCGACAGGGGGTCCCACGAGCAGTACTTC.

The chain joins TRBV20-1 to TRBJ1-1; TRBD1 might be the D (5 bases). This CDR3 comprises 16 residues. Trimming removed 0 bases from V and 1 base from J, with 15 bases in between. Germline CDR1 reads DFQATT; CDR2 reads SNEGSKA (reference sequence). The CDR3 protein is CSARDGGSHGNTEAFF. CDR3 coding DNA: TGCAGTGCTAGAGATGGGGGAAGTCATGGGAACACTGAAGCTTTCTTT.

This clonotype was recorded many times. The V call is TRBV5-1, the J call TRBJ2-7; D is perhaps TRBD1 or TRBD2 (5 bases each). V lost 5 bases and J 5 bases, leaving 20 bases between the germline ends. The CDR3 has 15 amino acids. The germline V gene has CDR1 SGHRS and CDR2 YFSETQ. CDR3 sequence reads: CASSRGTAEAHEQYF. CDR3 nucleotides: TGCGCCAGCAGTCGAGGGACGGCCGAGGCTCACGAGCAGTACTTC.

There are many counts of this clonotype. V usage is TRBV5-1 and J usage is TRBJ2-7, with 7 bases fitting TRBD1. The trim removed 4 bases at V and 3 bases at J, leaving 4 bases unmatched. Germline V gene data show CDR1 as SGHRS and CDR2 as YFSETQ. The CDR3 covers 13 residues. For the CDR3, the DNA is TGCGCCAGCAGCCCTCAGGGGGACTACGAGCAGTACTTC. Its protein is CASSPQGDYEQYF.

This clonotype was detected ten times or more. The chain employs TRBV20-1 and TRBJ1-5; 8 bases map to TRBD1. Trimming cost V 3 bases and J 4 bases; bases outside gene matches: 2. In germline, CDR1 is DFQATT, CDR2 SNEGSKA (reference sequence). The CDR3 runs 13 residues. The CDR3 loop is CSARGQVNQPQHF. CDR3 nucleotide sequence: TGCAGTGCTAGGGGACAGGTTAATCAGCCCCAGCATTTT.

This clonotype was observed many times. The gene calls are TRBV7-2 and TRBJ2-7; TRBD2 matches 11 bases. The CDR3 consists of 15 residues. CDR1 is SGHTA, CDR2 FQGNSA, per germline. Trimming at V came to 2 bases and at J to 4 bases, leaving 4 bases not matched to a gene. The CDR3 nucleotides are TGTGCCAGCAGCTTACTAGCGGGGGGTGGGTACGAGCAGTACTTC. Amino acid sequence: CASSLLAGGGYEQYF.